This T cell receptor beta chain appears in the sequencing data of a study of T-cell reconstitution after alpha-beta-depleted transplantation in children. Germline V gene lookup returns CDR1 DFQATT and CDR2 SNEGSKA (reference sequence). V dropped 5 bases and J dropped 7; count of bases not matched to a gene: 12. The CDR3 spans 17 residues. The TCRbeta library incorporated unique molecular identifiers. TCRdb re-called the PCR reads with MiXCR, one entry per CDR3 protein. Counted here are some 390,000 distinct CDR3 sequences, roughly 20% occurring once; the ten biggest clones make up 3.5% to 4%. Sequencing used PBMCs from the stem cell graft donor, obtained from the stem cell graft. The gene calls are TRBV20-1 and TRBJ2-1; TRBD2 aligns across 15 bases. This sequence originates from a human donor who donated a stem cell graft to a child with acute myeloid leukemia. The chain's CDR3 is CSAPGTSGRRVLNEQFF. CDR3 bases: TGCAGTGCTCCCGGGACTAGCGGGAGGCGGGTTTTGAATGAGCAGTTCTTC.